A selection of T cell receptor beta chains follows, all from one sample in a study of blood T cell repertoires in COVID-19. Only in-frame clones appear in the TCRdb table, and some are missing; sequencing was by immunoSEQ multiplex PCR. The sample comprises 180,000 or so clones, 82% of which are singletons, and around 8% rests with the top ten. The sample consisted of peripheral blood. The source is a woman in her 70s with acute or convalescent COVID-19. The CDR3 runs from the conserved cysteine through the conserved F or W. Fields, in order: J gene, V gene, D gene, clone size, CDR3 DNA, CDR3 protein. The D gene is left open where the match is weak. Clone size, where shown, is once, few, many, or a class for clones that have expanded.

j_gene: TRBJ2-7; v_gene: TRBV6-5; d_gene: TRBD1; abundance: -; CDR3nt: TGTGCCAGCAGTTACCCTGGACAGGGTGGCTACGAGCAGTACTTC; CDR3aa: CASSYPGQGGYEQYF
j_gene: TRBJ2-1; v_gene: TRBV18; d_gene: TRBD2; abundance: -; CDR3nt: TGTGCCAGCTCTTCAACTAGCGGCTACAATGAGCAGTTCTTC; CDR3aa: CASSSTSGYNEQFF
j_gene: TRBJ1-6; v_gene: TRBV28; d_gene: -; abundance: few; CDR3nt: TGTGCCAGCAGTTTCTCCTACTATAATTCACCCCTCCACTTT; CDR3aa: CASSFSYYNSPLHF
j_gene: TRBJ2-1; v_gene: TRBV27; d_gene: TRBD2; abundance: -; CDR3nt: TGTGCCAGCAGTTCCCGGACTAGCGAGATCGGTGAGCAGTTCTTC; CDR3aa: CASSSRTSEIGEQFF
j_gene: TRBJ1-2; v_gene: TRBV7-2; d_gene: -; abundance: -; CDR3nt: TGTGCCAGCAGCTTAGCGGGGGGGAGCTATGGCTACACCTTC; CDR3aa: CASSLAGGSYGYTF
j_gene: TRBJ1-4; v_gene: TRBV7-2; d_gene: TRBD1; abundance: -; CDR3nt: TGTGCCAGCAGCTTAGAAGGGTGGTTTACAGGGGCTAATGAAAAACTGTTTTTT; CDR3aa: CASSLEGWFTGANEKLFF
j_gene: TRBJ1-6; v_gene: TRBV5-8; d_gene: -; abundance: -; CDR3nt: TGTGCCAGCAGCTTGGTTAGCTCCTATAATTCACCCCTCCACTTT; CDR3aa: CASSLVSSYNSPLHF
j_gene: TRBJ1-4; v_gene: TRBV6-5; d_gene: -; abundance: -; CDR3nt: TGTGCCAGCAGAGACTCAGGGACACCCTATGAAAAACTGTTTTTT; CDR3aa: CASRDSGTPYEKLFF
j_gene: TRBJ1-1; v_gene: TRBV5-1; d_gene: TRBD1; abundance: few; CDR3nt: TGCGCCAGCAAACAGGGGAATGAGTACACTGAAGCTTTCTTT; CDR3aa: CASKQGNEYTEAFF
j_gene: TRBJ2-4; v_gene: TRBV7-9; d_gene: TRBD1; abundance: -; CDR3nt: TGTGCCAGCAGCTTGAGACAGGGAAACATTCAGTACTTC; CDR3aa: CASSLRQGNIQYF
j_gene: TRBJ1-1; v_gene: TRBV28; d_gene: -; abundance: -; CDR3nt: TGTGCCAGCAGTTTAGCGGCAGCACCCCTGAACACTGAAGCTTTCTTT; CDR3aa: CASSLAAAPLNTEAFF
j_gene: TRBJ2-5; v_gene: TRBV9; d_gene: -; abundance: -; CDR3nt: TGTGCCAGCAGCCTCGGGACTCTAGAAGAGACCCAGTACTTC; CDR3aa: CASSLGTLEETQYF
j_gene: TRBJ2-1; v_gene: TRBV5-4; d_gene: TRBD2; abundance: -; CDR3nt: TGTGCCAGCAGCTTGGGGGTAGCGGGGGCTAATGAGCAGTTCTTC; CDR3aa: CASSLGVAGANEQFF
j_gene: TRBJ1-2; v_gene: TRBV10-2; d_gene: -; abundance: -; CDR3nt: TGCGCCAGCAGTTCGGCCAGCGGAAATGGCTACACCTTC; CDR3aa: CASSSASGNGYTF
j_gene: TRBJ2-3; v_gene: TRBV7-2; d_gene: TRBD1; abundance: -; CDR3nt: TGTGCCAGCAGCTTGGGACAGTCTAGCACAGATACGCAGTATTTT; CDR3aa: CASSLGQSSTDTQYF
j_gene: TRBJ2-3; v_gene: TRBV30; d_gene: TRBD2; abundance: -; CDR3nt: TGTGCCTGGCTAGCGGATACAGATACGCAGTATTTT; CDR3aa: CAWLADTDTQYF
j_gene: TRBJ1-5; v_gene: TRBV24-1; d_gene: -; abundance: -; CDR3nt: TGTGCCACCAGTGACAGGGGTTGGAATCAGCCCCAGCATTTT; CDR3aa: CATSDRGWNQPQHF
j_gene: TRBJ1-5; v_gene: TRBV6-1; d_gene: -; abundance: -; CDR3nt: TGTGCCAGCAGTGACCGTAGCAATCAGCCCCAGCATTTT; CDR3aa: CASSDRSNQPQHF
j_gene: TRBJ1-1; v_gene: TRBV3-1/TRBV3-2; d_gene: TRBD1; abundance: -; CDR3nt: TGTGCCAGCAGCCACTCGGGACAGGGGAATGAAGCTTTCTTT; CDR3aa: CASSHSGQGNEAFF
j_gene: TRBJ1-2; v_gene: TRBV28; d_gene: -; abundance: -; CDR3nt: TGTGCCAGCAGTAAAGTGGGCCTCTATGGCTACACCTTC; CDR3aa: CASSKVGLYGYTF
j_gene: TRBJ2-1; v_gene: TRBV5-6; d_gene: TRBD1; abundance: -; CDR3nt: TGTGCCAGCAGCAGCCCTCGGACAGGGAACAATTACAATGAGCAGTTCTTC; CDR3aa: CASSSPRTGNNYNEQFF
j_gene: TRBJ2-7; v_gene: TRBV5-4; d_gene: -; abundance: -; CDR3nt: TGTGCCAGCAGCAGCGACAGACTGCACGAGCAGTACTTC; CDR3aa: CASSSDRLHEQYF
j_gene: TRBJ1-4; v_gene: TRBV30; d_gene: TRBD1; abundance: -; CDR3nt: TGTGCCACGGGACAGGTCGGTGAAAAACTGTTTTTT; CDR3aa: CATGQVGEKLFF
j_gene: TRBJ2-5; v_gene: TRBV5-1; d_gene: TRBD1; abundance: -; CDR3nt: TGCGCCAGCAGTTTCGACAGGGAAGAGACCCAGTACTTC; CDR3aa: CASSFDREETQYF
j_gene: TRBJ1-1; v_gene: TRBV13; d_gene: -; abundance: many; CDR3nt: TGTGCCAGCAGCTTAGATAAGATGAGGGAAGCTTTCTTT; CDR3aa: CASSLDKMREAFF
j_gene: TRBJ1-2; v_gene: TRBV13; d_gene: -; abundance: -; CDR3nt: TGTGCCAGCAGCCCCCGTCCCTACACCTTC; CDR3aa: CASSPRPYTF
j_gene: TRBJ2-5; v_gene: TRBV30; d_gene: TRBD1; abundance: few; CDR3nt: TGTGCCTGGAGTAATACAGGGGTAGAGACCCAGTACTTC; CDR3aa: CAWSNTGVETQYF
j_gene: TRBJ1-1; v_gene: TRBV2; d_gene: -; abundance: -; CDR3nt: TGTGCCAGCAGCGACAGGCGGAACACTGAAGCTTTCTTT; CDR3aa: CASSDRRNTEAFF
j_gene: TRBJ1-5; v_gene: TRBV24-1; d_gene: -; abundance: -; CDR3nt: TGTGCCACCAGTGGAGGGGGAGGGCGTAGCAATCAGCCCCAGCATTTT; CDR3aa: CATSGGGGRSNQPQHF
j_gene: TRBJ1-6; v_gene: TRBV30; d_gene: -; abundance: -; CDR3nt: TGTGCCTGGAGTTTAACCCAGGGGCACCTCCACTTT; CDR3aa: CAWSLTQGHLHF
j_gene: TRBJ2-3; v_gene: TRBV18; d_gene: TRBD2; abundance: -; CDR3nt: TGTGCCAGCTCATCTAGCGGGGGCACAGATACGCAGTATTTT; CDR3aa: CASSSSGGTDTQYF
j_gene: TRBJ2-5; v_gene: TRBV7-9; d_gene: TRBD1; abundance: -; CDR3nt: TGTGCCAGCAGCTTAGATGGAACAGGGGGTGAGACCCAGTACTTC; CDR3aa: CASSLDGTGGETQYF
j_gene: TRBJ1-2; v_gene: TRBV19; d_gene: -; abundance: -; CDR3nt: TGTGCCAGTAGTGTCAATTCCCCGGGAGGATATGGCTACACCTTC; CDR3aa: CASSVNSPGGYGYTF
j_gene: TRBJ2-1; v_gene: TRBV7-6; d_gene: TRBD2; abundance: -; CDR3nt: TGTGCCAGCAGCCCGTTGAGCGGGGGGGAACACAATGAGCAGTTCTTC; CDR3aa: CASSPLSGGEHNEQFF
j_gene: TRBJ2-2; v_gene: TRBV4-1; d_gene: TRBD1; abundance: few; CDR3nt: TGCGCCAGCAGCCAAGACAGGGGGCCTGAGAACACCGGGGAGCTGTTTTTT; CDR3aa: CASSQDRGPENTGELFF
j_gene: TRBJ2-7; v_gene: TRBV11-2; d_gene: TRBD1; abundance: -; CDR3nt: TGTGCCAGCAGCTACTACAGGGGGCTATCAAGGTACGAGCAGTACTTC; CDR3aa: CASSYYRGLSRYEQYF
j_gene: TRBJ2-7; v_gene: TRBV28; d_gene: TRBD1; abundance: -; CDR3nt: TGTGCCAGCAGTTTATCGGACAGGGCCTACGAGCAGTACTTC; CDR3aa: CASSLSDRAYEQYF
j_gene: TRBJ2-4; v_gene: TRBV11-3; d_gene: TRBD2; abundance: -; CDR3nt: TGTGCCAGCAGCTTAGCACCACTAGCGGGGGCCGGGGCCAAAAACATTCAGTACTTC; CDR3aa: CASSLAPLAGAGAKNIQYF
j_gene: TRBJ2-1; v_gene: TRBV10-2; d_gene: TRBD2; abundance: -; CDR3nt: TGCGCCAGCATTTTTACTAGCGGGACCGACAATGAGCAGTTCTTC; CDR3aa: CASIFTSGTDNEQFF
j_gene: TRBJ1-5; v_gene: TRBV28; d_gene: -; abundance: -; CDR3nt: TGTGCCAGCAAACTAGGAGAGGGTGAAGTATGGCCCCAGCATTTT; CDR3aa: CASKLGEGEVWPQHF
j_gene: TRBJ1-1; v_gene: TRBV5-4; d_gene: TRBD1; abundance: few; CDR3nt: TGTGCCAGCAGCCGCCGGGACAGCGGAACTGAAGCTTTCTTT; CDR3aa: CASSRRDSGTEAFF
j_gene: TRBJ1-6; v_gene: TRBV30; d_gene: -; abundance: -; CDR3nt: TGTGCCTGGAGTCGAGGCCGGGATAATTCACCCCTCCACTTT; CDR3aa: CAWSRGRDNSPLHF
j_gene: TRBJ1-4; v_gene: TRBV19; d_gene: TRBD1; abundance: -; CDR3nt: TGTGCCAGTAGTACCTTGGGACAGGGGGACGAAAAACTGTTTTTT; CDR3aa: CASSTLGQGDEKLFF
j_gene: TRBJ1-5; v_gene: TRBV6-6; d_gene: -; abundance: -; CDR3nt: TGTGCCAGCAGTGGGGCAGTCGTAGCAGGGAATCAGCCCCAGCATTTT; CDR3aa: CASSGAVVAGNQPQHF
j_gene: TRBJ1-2; v_gene: TRBV19; d_gene: -; abundance: -; CDR3nt: TGTGCCAGTAGTACTACCGCCAGGGGCTCCGGGGGCTACACCTTC; CDR3aa: CASSTTARGSGGYTF
j_gene: TRBJ2-6; v_gene: TRBV5-8; d_gene: -; abundance: -; CDR3nt: TGTGCCGTTAAACCTTCGACAGAGCCTTACTCTGGGGCCAACGTCCTGACTTTC; CDR3aa: CAVKPSTEPYSGANVLTF
j_gene: TRBJ2-7; v_gene: TRBV7-2; d_gene: TRBD2; abundance: -; CDR3nt: TGTGCCAGCAGCTTGTCGCGGGAGGGCTACGAGCAGTACTTC; CDR3aa: CASSLSREGYEQYF
j_gene: TRBJ2-3; v_gene: TRBV18; d_gene: TRBD1; abundance: -; CDR3nt: TGTGCCAGCTCGACGACAGGGGGAGACACAGATACGCAGTATTTT; CDR3aa: CASSTTGGDTDTQYF
j_gene: TRBJ2-3; v_gene: TRBV24-1; d_gene: TRBD2; abundance: -; CDR3nt: TGTGCCATCAGTACACTAGCGGGGGGGCCCTTAAGCACAGATACGCAGTATTTT; CDR3aa: CAISTLAGGPLSTDTQYF
j_gene: TRBJ2-3; v_gene: TRBV6-1; d_gene: -; abundance: -; CDR3nt: TGTGCCAGCAGTGAATTTCGGGGGATGGAAACGCAGTATTTT; CDR3aa: CASSEFRGMETQYF
j_gene: TRBJ1-1; v_gene: TRBV4-2; d_gene: TRBD1; abundance: -; CDR3nt: TGTGCCAGCAGCCAAAACCGACAGGGGGCGAGTGGTAGCACTGAAGCTTTCTTT; CDR3aa: CASSQNRQGASGSTEAFF
j_gene: TRBJ2-3; v_gene: TRBV24-1; d_gene: -; abundance: once; CDR3nt: TGTGCCACCAGTGAGGCAGGGGCGGCAGATACGCAGTATTTT; CDR3aa: CATSEAGAADTQYF
j_gene: TRBJ1-5; v_gene: TRBV27; d_gene: -; abundance: -; CDR3nt: TGTGCCAGTAGATATCAGGGGATGTCCAATCAGCCCCAGCATTTT; CDR3aa: CASRYQGMSNQPQHF
j_gene: TRBJ2-1; v_gene: TRBV27; d_gene: -; abundance: -; CDR3nt: TGTGCCAGCAGTTTATCGAATCTTCTCCGGAGCTCCTACAATGAGCAGTTCTTC; CDR3aa: CASSLSNLLRSSYNEQFF
j_gene: TRBJ1-4; v_gene: TRBV21-1; d_gene: -; abundance: -; CDR3nt: TGTGCCAGCAGCACTACGCGTGGACAGGATCAAAATGAAAAACTGTTTTTT; CDR3aa: CASSTTRGQDQNEKLFF
j_gene: TRBJ1-5; v_gene: TRBV4-3; d_gene: -; abundance: -; CDR3nt: TGCGCCAGCAGCCAAGATTGGAGGCAGCCCCAGCATTTT; CDR3aa: CASSQDWRQPQHF
j_gene: TRBJ2-2; v_gene: TRBV19; d_gene: TRBD1; abundance: -; CDR3nt: TGTGCCAGCAGACAGGGATGGGAGACCGGGGAGCTGTTTTTT; CDR3aa: CASRQGWETGELFF